This is a list of T cell receptor beta chains from one sample in a study of T cells in Graves' hyperthyroidism and ophthalmopathy. TCRdb reprocessed the multiplex PCR reads with MiXCR, giving one entry per CDR3 protein. The sample consists of roughly 360,000 distinct CDR3 sequences, approximately 12% of them appearing once. The sequenced sample was blood. Receptor source: a man younger than 40 with Graves' hyperthyroidism that later progressed to Graves' ophthalmopathy. The CDR3 runs from the conserved cysteine through the conserved F or W. A D gene is named only where the DNA matches it firmly. Clone size is not always given. Where it is, it says once, few, many or a class for expanded clones.

TRBD1 | TRBJ1-1 | TRBV28 | many | CASRLPGQGGGTEAFF | TGTGCCAGCAGACTGCCGGGACAGGGTGGAGGCACTGAAGCTTTCTTT
TRBD1 | TRBJ2-3 | TRBV5-1 | many | CASPRGHEGTDTQYF | TGCGCCAGCCCGAGGGGGCATGAAGGCACAGATACGCAGTATTTT
TRBD2 | TRBJ2-1 | TRBV5-1 | many | CASSLGASGGPHNEQFF | TGCGCCAGCAGCTTGGGGGCTAGCGGGGGGCCTCACAATGAGCAGTTCTTC
. | TRBJ1-1 | TRBV12-3/TRBV12-4 | many | CASSLREAFF | TGTGCCAGCAGTTTAAGAGAAGCTTTCTTT
TRBD2 | TRBJ2-3 | TRBV28 | many | CASSLWASGGPPDTQYF | TGTGCCAGCAGTTTATGGGCGAGCGGGGGACCGCCAGATACGCAGTATTTT
. | TRBJ1-4 | TRBV5-8 | many | CASSLTSTNEKLFF | TGTGCCAGCAGCTTAACCTCAACTAATGAAAAACTGTTTTTT
TRBD2 | TRBJ2-1 | TRBV5-1 | many | CASSVTLAAPYNEQFF | TGCGCCAGCAGCGTGACACTAGCGGCTCCCTACAATGAGCAGTTCTTC
TRBD1 | TRBJ1-5 | TRBV11-2 | . | CASSSGTAYSNQPQHF | TGTGCCAGCAGCTCAGGGACAGCATATAGCAATCAGCCCCAGCATTTT
TRBD1 | TRBJ1-6 | TRBV6-1 | many | CASRLPGQADSPLHF | TGTGCCAGCAGACTACCGGGACAGGCTGATTCACCCCTCCACTTT
. | TRBJ2-5 | TRBV29-1 | . | CSVDRGAWETQYF | TGCAGCGTTGACAGGGGGGCCTGGGAGACCCAGTACTTC
. | TRBJ2-7 | TRBV20-1 | few | CSALGGPNFYEQYF | TGCAGTGCTTTGGGGGGGCCGAATTTCTACGAGCAGTACTTC
. | TRBJ2-1 | TRBV20-1 | . | CSARSSGTSINEQFF | TGCAGTGCTAGATCAAGCGGGACATCGATTAATGAGCAGTTCTTC
. | TRBJ2-3 | TRBV24-1 | few | CATSDPVLRQGTDTQYF | TGTGCCACCAGTGACCCCGTCTTGAGACAGGGCACAGATACGCAGTATTTT
TRBD2 | TRBJ2-5 | TRBV6-6 | many | CASSYSWLGGETQYF | TGTGCCAGCAGTTACTCCTGGCTGGGGGGGGAGACCCAGTACTTC
. | TRBJ2-3 | TRBV13 | many | CASSLGHLDRPGTQYF | TGTGCCAGCAGCTTAGGGCACCTTGACCGTCCGGGTACGCAGTATTTT
. | TRBJ2-7 | TRBV30 | many | CAWTRGYEQYF | TGTGCCTGGACCCGGGGATACGAGCAGTACTTC
. | TRBJ2-7 | TRBV28 | few | CASEGGYEQYF | TGTGCCAGTGAGGGCGGCTACGAGCAGTACTTC
. | TRBJ1-2 | TRBV10-3 | . | CAISDTTGTQHYGYTF | TGTGCCATCAGTGATACAACCGGGACACAGCACTATGGCTACACCTTC
TRBD1 | TRBJ1-5 | TRBV28 | many | CAGSTPGGLNNQPQHF | TGTGCCGGCAGTACTCCAGGGGGGTTAAACAATCAGCCCCAGCATTTT
. | TRBJ1-1 | TRBV20-1 | few | CSASRRAGNTEAFF | TGCAGTGCTAGTCGCCGAGCGGGGAACACTGAAGCTTTCTTT
. | TRBJ2-3 | TRBV11-2 | many | CASSLTRSTDTQYF | TGTGCCAGCAGCCTGACTAGGAGCACAGATACGCAGTATTTT
. | TRBJ1-1 | TRBV28 | many | CASSLRQAKAFF | TGTGCCAGCAGCCTACGACAGGCTAAAGCTTTCTTT
. | TRBJ2-6 | TRBV10-3 | . | CAISESLSSGANVLTF | TGTGCCATCAGTGAGTCCCTTAGCTCTGGGGCCAACGTCCTGACTTTC
. | TRBJ1-1 | TRBV5-1 | many | CASSTGQLTMNTEAFF | TGCGCCAGCAGCACTGGACAGTTAACCATGAACACTGAAGCTTTCTTT
. | TRBJ2-1 | TRBV11-3 | . | CASSLVTGANEQFF | TGTGCCAGCAGCTTAGTTACGGGCGCCAATGAGCAGTTCTTC
. | TRBJ2-7 | TRBV6-6 | many | CASSYGGTRYEQYF | TGTGCCAGCAGTTACGGGGGGACTCGCTACGAGCAGTACTTC
. | TRBJ2-2 | TRBV7-9 | few | CALSPSPNTGELFF | TGTGCCCTGAGCCCGTCGCCCAACACCGGGGAGCTGTTTTTT
TRBD1 | TRBJ1-1 | TRBV5-1 | many | CASRPTGGNTEAFF | TGCGCCAGCAGACCGACAGGGGGGAACACTGAAGCTTTCTTT
. | TRBJ1-6 | TRBV2 | many | CASSEVQGPSPLHF | TGTGCCAGCAGTGAAGTACAGGGCCCCTCACCCCTCCACTTT
TRBD1 | TRBJ2-2 | TRBV4-1 | . | CASSRIQGARTGELFF | TGCGCCAGCAGCCGGATACAGGGGGCGCGCACCGGGGAGCTGTTTTTT
TRBD1 | TRBJ2-7 | TRBV20-1 | . | CSARSITGGILYEQCF | TGCAGTGCTAGATCAATTACAGGGGGTATACTCTACGAGCAGTGCTTC
. | TRBJ1-1 | TRBV10-2 | many | CASREDTEAFF | TGCGCCAGCAGGGAAGACACTGAAGCTTTCTTT
TRBD1 | TRBJ2-5 | TRBV28 | many | CASSSATGVAETQYF | TGTGCCAGCAGTTCCGCGACAGGGGTAGCGGAGACCCAGTACTTC
. | TRBJ1-1 | TRBV5-4 | few | CASTLWGMNTEAFF | TGTGCCAGCACCCTATGGGGAATGAACACTGAAGCTTTCTTT
. | TRBJ1-5 | TRBV19 | few | CASSMGDYSNQPQHF | TGTGCCAGTAGTATGGGAGATTATAGCAATCAGCCCCAGCATTTT
. | TRBJ2-4 | TRBV20-1 | many | CSATTSSGNIQYF | TGCAGTGCCACAACATCCTCCGGAAACATTCAGTACTTC
TRBD2 | TRBJ2-2 | TRBV14 | . | CASSARLSGGTGELFF | TGTGCCAGCAGCGCCCGCCTTAGCGGGGGGACCGGGGAGCTGTTTTTT
. | TRBJ1-6 | TRBV11-3 | many | CASSPGNSPLHF | TGTGCCAGCAGCCCCGGAAATTCACCCCTCCACTTT
. | TRBJ2-7 | TRBV3-1 | many | CASSMWDGAAYEQYF | TGTGCCAGCAGCATGTGGGACGGAGCAGCCTACGAGCAGTACTTC
. | TRBJ1-5 | TRBV20-1 | few | CSAGEAANNQPQHF | TGCAGTGCCGGCGAGGCTGCTAACAATCAGCCCCAGCATTTT
. | TRBJ1-5 | TRBV6-2/TRBV6-3 | . | CASRRQEQEPQHF | TGTGCCAGCAGGCGACAGGAGCAGGAGCCCCAGCATTTT
. | TRBJ1-2 | TRBV5-1 | . | CASSLRAGVFGYTF | TGCGCCAGCAGCTTGCGTGCAGGTGTCTTTGGCTACACCTTC
. | TRBJ2-4 | TRBV5-1 | . | CASSSDTSMGIQYF | TGCGCCAGCAGCTCGGATACCTCGATGGGCATTCAGTACTTC
. | TRBJ2-1 | TRBV27 | . | CASKIHQRDEQFF | TGTGCCAGCAAAATTCACCAGAGGGATGAGCAGTTCTTC
. | TRBJ2-2 | TRBV30 | few | CAWNSGVGWLFF | TGTGCCTGGAACTCCGGGGTGGGGTGGCTGTTTTTT
TRBD1 | TRBJ2-7 | TRBV10-3 | . | CAITRDRGHEQYF | TGTGCCATCACCAGGGACAGGGGGCACGAGCAGTACTTC
. | TRBJ2-7 | TRBV11-2 | . | CASSSWGRAPDEQLF | TGTGCCAGCAGCTCCTGGGGCAGAGCGCCTGACGAGCAGTTGTTC
. | TRBJ1-4 | TRBV12-3/TRBV12-4 | many | CASSLVSSNEKLFF | TGTGCCAGCAGTTTAGTGTCAAGTAATGAAAAACTGTTTTTT
. | TRBJ1-5 | TRBV28 | many | CASSLFYGNQPQHF | TGTGCCAGCAGTTTATTCTACGGCAATCAGCCCCAGCATTTT
TRBD1 | TRBJ1-6 | TRBV28 | many | CASLKPGQGGSPLHF | TGTGCCAGCCTAAAACCGGGACAGGGTGGTTCACCCCTCCACTTT
. | TRBJ2-7 | TRBV2 | many | CASRPAVTEQYF | TGTGCCAGCAGGCCGGCGGTAACCGAGCAGTACTTC
TRBD1 | TRBJ2-5 | TRBV3-1 | few | CASSQDGTVQETQYF | TGTGCCAGCAGCCAAGATGGGACAGTCCAAGAGACCCAGTACTTC
. | TRBJ1-2 | TRBV12-3/TRBV12-4 | many | CASSSRVGYTF | TGTGCCAGCAGTTCAAGGGTCGGCTACACCTTC
. | TRBJ1-6 | TRBV6-1 | . | CASSHQRGYNSPLHF | TGTGCCAGCAGTCACCAAAGGGGTTATAATTCACCCCTCCACTTT
. | TRBJ2-1 | TRBV5-5 | many | CASSLGANNEQFF | TGTGCCAGCAGCTTAGGAGCGAACAATGAGCAGTTCTTC
. | TRBJ2-7 | TRBV11-2 | many | CASSPGHSSKQYF | TGTGCCAGCAGCCCGGGACACTCTTCGAAGCAGTACTTC